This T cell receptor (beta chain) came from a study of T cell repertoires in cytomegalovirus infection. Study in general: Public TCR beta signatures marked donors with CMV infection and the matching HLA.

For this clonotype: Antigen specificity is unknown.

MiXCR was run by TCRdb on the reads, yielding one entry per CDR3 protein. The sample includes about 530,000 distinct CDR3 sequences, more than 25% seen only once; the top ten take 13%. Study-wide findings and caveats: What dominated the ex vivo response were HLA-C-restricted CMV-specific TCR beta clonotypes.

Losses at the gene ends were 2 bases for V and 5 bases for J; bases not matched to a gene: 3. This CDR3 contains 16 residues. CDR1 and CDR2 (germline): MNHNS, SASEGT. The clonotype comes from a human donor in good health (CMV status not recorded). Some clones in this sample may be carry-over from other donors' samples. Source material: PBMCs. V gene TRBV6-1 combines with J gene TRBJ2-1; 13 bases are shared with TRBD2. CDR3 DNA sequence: TGTGCCAGCAGTGAATTCGGACTAGCGGGAGACAATGAGCAGTTCTTC. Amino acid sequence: CASSEFGLAGDNEQFF.